This TCR beta chain was sequenced for a study of control samples from healthy donors and cancer patients. With 4 bases clipped from V and 2 bases from J, the junction kept 9 bases outside the gene matches. The CDR3 sequence is 16 residues long. Looked up from germline, CDR1 is SGHRS and CDR2 is YFSETQ. Assay used: immunoSEQ multiplex PCR; TCRdb lists only in-frame clones, some missing. The sample has roughly 100,000 clones, about 89% seen once. This clonotype was obtained from a man in his sixties with lung cancer. The chain uses TRBV5-1 and TRBJ2-5; 9 positions match TRBD1. Specimen: PBMCs. CDR3 residues: CASSRAGTGPQETQYF. The CDR3 DNA reads as TGCGCCAGCAGCCGGGCCGGGACAGGGCCTCAAGAGACCCAGTACTTC.